This TCR beta chain was obtained from a study of immune heterogeneity within non-small cell lung tumors. Overall study context: Classification of the tumors gave 4 squamous cell carcinomas, over nine non-squamous carcinomas and 1 not otherwise specified. General study results and limits: The study found that local T-cell clonality correlated moderately but significantly with local tumor mutational burden (R approximately 0.34).

TCRs were amplified from approximately 0.65 ug gDNA of bulk tumor per sample. Surgery yielded several widely spaced biopsies per primary tumor. Curative surgery was undertaken by patients, who had untreated, newly diagnosed non-small cell lung cancer. Donors comprised newly diagnosed non-small cell lung cancer patients undergoing surgery with curative intent. There are many counts of this clonotype. Its target is not known. Using 32 V and 13 J primers, multiplex PCR amplified TCR beta CDR3. In TCRdb, the multiplex PCR reads were re-called with MiXCR into one record per CDR3 protein. Of fewer than 25,000 distinct CDR3 sequences in the sample, around 28% were seen once. CDR1 KGHSH and CDR2 LQKENI come from the germline V gene. This CDR3 is 15 amino acids long. The V and J ends lost 0 bases and 4 bases respectively, with 10 bases between them.

The chain links TRBV18 to TRBJ1-3; D remains ambiguous. This clonotype was obtained from a man between 40 and 49 years old with non-small cell lung cancer. The source material was lung tumor tissue. The chain's CDR3 is CASSPPTGSGNTIYF. CDR3 DNA: TGTGCCAGCTCACCACCAACGGGGAGCGGAAACACCATATATTTT. The full variable domain, with the rest looked up from reference TRBV18 and TRBJ1-3, is NAGVMQNPRHLVRRRGQEARLRCSPMKGHSHVYWYRQLPEEGLKFMVYLQKENIIDESGMPKERFSAEFPKEGPSILRIQQVVRGDSAAYFCASSPPTGSGNTIYFGEGSWLTVV.